What follows are 16 T cell receptor beta chains derived from one specimen sequenced in a study of Ad26.COV2.S vaccination and SARS-CoV-2 variants. Libraries were prepared by immunoSEQ multiplex PCR; TCRdb keeps only in-frame clonotypes and omits some of them. Of roughly 400,000 clones detected, about 92% appear once; the ten largest clones hold approximately 4.3%. The treatment was: some 20 received Ad26.COV2.S at low or high dose, single or two shots; 5 received placebo; per-sample allocation not given. Following the first vaccine or placebo injection, samples were taken on day 63. Sample: peripheral blood, taken in a trial of Ad26.COV2.S vaccine versus placebo. The receptors were sampled from a person aged 18 to 65 who received the Ad26.COV2.S COVID-19 vaccine or a placebo.

This clone was counted once. The CDR3 spells CATSSSGNTEAFF. In DNA form, the CDR3 reads TGTGCCACCAGCAGCAGTGGGAACACTGAAGCTTTCTTT. The rearrangement links TRBV15 to TRBJ1-1; D is undetermined. The CDR3 runs 13 residues. Germline assignment: CDR1 LNHNV and CDR2 YYDKDF (reference sequence). The V end was cut by 3 bases, the J end by 1 base, with 6 bases between.

V and J are TRBV5-4 and TRBJ1-2; TRBD1 matches at 8 bases. Germline CDR1 SGHNT, CDR2 YYREEE (reference sequence). V lost 3 bases, J lost 7 bases, and 8 bases stayed unmatched. This CDR3 is built from 14 residues. The CDR3 is CASSSRQGTGGYTF. For the CDR3, the DNA is TGTGCCAGCAGCTCAAGACAGGGGACGGGTGGCTACACCTTC.

To note about this clone: Other DNA sequences within the sample encode an identical CDR3. The chain carries TRBV5-1 and TRBJ2-3; a possible D gene is TRBD1 (6 bases). Trimming took off 3 bases at V and 2 bases at J, with 7 bases between the two ends. The V gene's germline CDR1 is SGHRS and CDR2 YFSETQ. The CDR3 is made up of 13 amino acids. CDR3: CASSWDNTDTQYF. The CDR3, as DNA: TGCGCCAGCAGCTGGGACAACACAGATACGCAGTATTTT. Variable domain in full (rest from reference TRBV5-1 and TRBJ2-3): KAGVTQTPRYLIKTRGQQVTLSCSPISGHRSVSWYQQTPGQGLQFLFEYFSETQRNKGNFPGRFSGRQFSNSRSEMNVSTLELGDSALYLCASSWDNTDTQYFGPGTRLTVL.

This clone has a single count. V is TRBV4-1 and J is TRBJ2-1; D remains unclear. CDR1 and CDR2 from the germline V gene are MGHRA and YSYEKL. The CDR3 consists of 16 residues. Trimming shortened V by 2 bases and J by 2 bases, and 13 bases separated the two germline ends. Here the CDR3 reads CASSQKTGSAYNEQFF. The CDR3 DNA reads as TGCGCCAGCAGCCAAAAGACGGGCAGTGCCTACAATGAGCAGTTCTTC.

The chain is built from TRBV6-5 and TRBJ1-2; D remains unclear. The germline CDR1 and CDR2 sequences are MNHEY and SVGAGI. CDR3 length: 14 amino acids. Trimming took 5 bases from V and 3 from J, leaving 13 bases between them. The CDR3 DNA reads as TGTGCCAGCAGTACACGTGTGGAGGACTATGGCTACACCTTC. Translation: CASSTRVEDYGYTF.

The gene calls are TRBV6-1 and TRBJ1-1; TRBD1 might be the D (6 bases). V shed 3 bases and J shed 11 bases, with 16 bases lying between them. The CDR3 spans 13 residues. CDR1 and CDR2 (germline): MNHNS, SASEGT. The CDR3 region is CASSEHRVGGAFF. DNA for the CDR3: TGTGCCAGCAGTGAGCACAGGGTCGGGGGGGCTTTCTTT.

This chain connects TRBV29-1 to TRBJ2-7; D might be TRBD1 or TRBD2, each matching 5 bases. The germline V gene has CDR1 SQVTM and CDR2 ANQGSEA. The V end lost 7 bases, the J end lost 3 bases, and 19 bases lay between the germline ends. This CDR3 spans 14 amino acids. The DNA for the CDR3 is TGCAGCGCCGACGCCGGTGGGGCGGGCTACGAGCAGTACTTC. Encoded protein: CSADAGGAGYEQYF.

The gene calls are TRBV6-5 and TRBJ1-2; D call uncertain. Trimming shortened V by 2 bases and J by 3 bases, and 7 bases separated the two germline ends. CDR1 is MNHEY and CDR2 is SVGAGI in the germline V gene. This CDR3 has 13 amino acids. The CDR3 spells CASSYGRDYGYTF. CDR3 in DNA: TGTGCCAGCAGTTACGGACGTGACTATGGCTACACCTTC.

CDR3 bases: TGTGCCAGCAGTTCCACTTCGGAAGCTGAAGCTTTCTTT. It is translated as CASSSTSEAEAFF. The chain has TRBV27 and TRBJ1-1, with D unclear. V was shortened by 4 bases and J by 6 bases, with 12 bases between the two germline ends. Germline values: CDR1 MNHEY, CDR2 SMNVEV (reference sequence). This CDR3 is built from 13 residues.

This chain connects TRBV21-1 to TRBJ1-3. TRBV21-1 is an annotated pseudogene. This CDR3 spans 16 amino acids. CDR3 amino acids: CASSRRDGSSGNTIYF. The DNA for the CDR3 is TGTGCCAGCAGCCGCCGGGACGGAAGCTCTGGAAACACCATATATTTT.

A single count supports this clone. The V gene is TRBV13, the J gene TRBJ2-1; 12 bases are a match to TRBD2. This CDR3 is built from 15 residues. V lost 5 bases to trimming and J lost 7 bases; unmatched junction nucleotides: 6. The germline V gene has CDR1 PRHDT and CDR2 FYEKMQ (reference sequence). Here the CDR3 reads CASSLGLAGRNEQFF. For the CDR3, the DNA is TGTGCCAGCAGCCTGGGACTAGCGGGCCGGAATGAGCAGTTCTTC.

The chain uses TRBV6-2 or TRBV6-3 and TRBJ2-5; D gene unclear. Germline V gene data show CDR1 as MNHEY and CDR2 as SVGEGT. There are 12 residues in the CDR3. Trimming removed 2 bases at V and 4 bases at J, with 5 bases between. CDR3 loop: CASSYDGETQYF. In DNA, the CDR3 is TGTGCCAGCAGTTACGACGGAGAGACCCAGTACTTC.

The V and J genes are TRBV6-2 or TRBV6-3 and TRBJ2-3; no clear D. From germline, CDR1 is MNHEY and CDR2 SVGEGT. CDR3 length: 17 amino acids. V shed 3 bases and J shed 0 bases, with 16 bases lying between them. The CDR3 sequence: CASSYPLTTTSTDTQYF. CDR3 nucleotides: TGTGCCAGCAGTTATCCTCTAACTACGACTAGCACAGATACGCAGTATTTT.

The V and J genes are TRBV5-4 and TRBJ1-1; D not certain. Germline V gives CDR1 SGHNT, CDR2 YYREEE (reference sequence). The CDR3 has 15 amino acids. V was clipped by 0 bases and J by 1 base, with 10 bases between them. The CDR3 coding sequence is TGTGCCAGCAGCTTGGGAAGGGTCCCGAACACTGAAGCTTTCTTT. Translating it yields CASSLGRVPNTEAFF.

The genes are TRBV6-2 or TRBV6-3 and TRBJ2-7, with TRBD2 identical over 11 bases. Germline V gene lookup returns CDR1 MNHEY and CDR2 SVGEGT. The CDR3 sequence is 20 residues long. Trimming removed 0 bases from V and 0 bases from J; junction bases left unmatched: 13. The CDR3 region is CASSYSSQGLAGMSSYEQYF. The DNA of the CDR3 is TGTGCCAGCAGTTACTCGAGTCAAGGACTAGCGGGTATGAGCTCCTACGAGCAGTACTTC.

The rearrangement links TRBV5-4 to TRBJ2-3; weak D call: TRBD1 (6 bases). The germline CDR1 and CDR2 sequences are SGHNT and YYREEE (reference sequence). The CDR3 is made up of 13 amino acids. Deletions cut 1 base from V and 4 bases from J, with 7 bases between. The CDR3, as DNA: TGTGCCAGCAGCTTGAAGGGGGCAGATACGCAGTATTTT. Translation: CASSLKGADTQYF.